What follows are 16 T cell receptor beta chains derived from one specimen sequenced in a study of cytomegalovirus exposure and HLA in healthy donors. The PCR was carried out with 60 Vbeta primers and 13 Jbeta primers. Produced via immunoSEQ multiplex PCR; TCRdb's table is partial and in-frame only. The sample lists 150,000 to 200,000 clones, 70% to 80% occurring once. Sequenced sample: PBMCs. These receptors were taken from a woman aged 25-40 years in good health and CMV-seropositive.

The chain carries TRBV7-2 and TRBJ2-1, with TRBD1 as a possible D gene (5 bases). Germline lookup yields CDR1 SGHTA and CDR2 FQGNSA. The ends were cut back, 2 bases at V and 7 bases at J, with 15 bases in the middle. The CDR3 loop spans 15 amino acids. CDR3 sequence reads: CASSLTRQLFNEQFF. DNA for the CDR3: TGTGCCAGCAGCTTAACCAGACAGCTATTTAATGAGCAGTTCTTC.

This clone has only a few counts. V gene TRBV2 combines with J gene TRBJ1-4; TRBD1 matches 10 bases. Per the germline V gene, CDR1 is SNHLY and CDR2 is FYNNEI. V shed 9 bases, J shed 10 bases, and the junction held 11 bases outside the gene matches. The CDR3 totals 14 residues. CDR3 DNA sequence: TGTGCCAGTAGACAGGGGGCAATAGACGGAAAACTGTTTTTT. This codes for CASRQGAIDGKLFF.

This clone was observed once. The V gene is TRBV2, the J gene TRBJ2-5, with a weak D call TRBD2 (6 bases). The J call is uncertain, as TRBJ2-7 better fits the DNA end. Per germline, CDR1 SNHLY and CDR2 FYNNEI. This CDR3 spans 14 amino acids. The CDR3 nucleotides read TGTGCCAGCAGTGTGGGCCAGGGAGGCGACGAGCAGTACTTC. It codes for CASSVGQGGDEQYF.

This CDR3 is CASGLARYNEQFF. The CDR3, as DNA: TGTGCCAGTGGACTAGCGAGATACAATGAGCAGTTCTTC. This rearrangement joins TRBV19 to TRBJ2-1, with 9 bases identical to TRBD2. Trimming took 8 bases from V and 4 from J; bases not matched to a gene: 3. The CDR3 runs 13 residues. Germline CDR1 and CDR2: LNHDA and SQIVND (reference sequence).

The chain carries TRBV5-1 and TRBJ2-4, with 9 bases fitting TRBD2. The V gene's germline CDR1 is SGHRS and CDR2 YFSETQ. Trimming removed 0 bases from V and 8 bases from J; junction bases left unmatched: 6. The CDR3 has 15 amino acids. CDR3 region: CASSLDLAGRDIQYF. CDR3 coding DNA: TGCGCCAGCAGCTTGGACCTAGCGGGACGGGACATTCAGTACTTC.

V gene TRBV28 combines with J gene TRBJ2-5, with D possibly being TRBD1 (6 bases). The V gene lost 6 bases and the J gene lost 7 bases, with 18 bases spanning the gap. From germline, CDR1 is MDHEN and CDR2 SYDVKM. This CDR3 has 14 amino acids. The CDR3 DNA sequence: TGTGCCAGCAGCATTGGACAGTTTCGTGGGACCCAGTACTTC. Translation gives CASSIGQFRGTQYF.

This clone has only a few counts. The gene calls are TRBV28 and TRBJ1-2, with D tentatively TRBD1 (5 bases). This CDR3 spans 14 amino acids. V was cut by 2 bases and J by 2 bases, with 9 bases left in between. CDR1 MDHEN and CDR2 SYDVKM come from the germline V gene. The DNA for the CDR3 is TGTGCCAGCAGTTTAGGGGCCTCGAACTATGGCTACACCTTC. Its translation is CASSLGASNYGYTF.

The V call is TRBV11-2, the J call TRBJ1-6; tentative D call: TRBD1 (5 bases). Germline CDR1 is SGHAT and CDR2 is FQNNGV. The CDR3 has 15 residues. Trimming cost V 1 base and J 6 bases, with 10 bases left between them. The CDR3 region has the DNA TGTGCCAGCAGCTTAGCGGGGGTAGCTAATTCACCCCTCCACTTT. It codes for CASSLAGVANSPLHF.

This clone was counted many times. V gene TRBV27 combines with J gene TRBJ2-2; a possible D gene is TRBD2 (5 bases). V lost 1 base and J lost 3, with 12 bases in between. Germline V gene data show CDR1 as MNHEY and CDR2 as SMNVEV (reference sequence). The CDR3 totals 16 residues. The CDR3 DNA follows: TGTGCCAGCAGTTTATTGGTAGCGAGGGACACCGGGGAGCTGTTTTTT. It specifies CASSLLVARDTGELFF.

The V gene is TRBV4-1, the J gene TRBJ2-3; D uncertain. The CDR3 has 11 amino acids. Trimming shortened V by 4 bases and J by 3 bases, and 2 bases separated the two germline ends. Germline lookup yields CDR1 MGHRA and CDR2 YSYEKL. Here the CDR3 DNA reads TGCGCCAGCAGCCTAACAGATACGCAGTATTTT. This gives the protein CASSLTDTQYF.

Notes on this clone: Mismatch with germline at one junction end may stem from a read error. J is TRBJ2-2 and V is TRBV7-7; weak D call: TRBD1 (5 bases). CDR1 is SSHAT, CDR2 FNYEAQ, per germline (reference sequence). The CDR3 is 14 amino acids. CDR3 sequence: CASRDSSRGGELFF. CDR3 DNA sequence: TGTGCTAGCAGAGACAGTTCACGCGGCGGGGAGCTGTTTTTT.

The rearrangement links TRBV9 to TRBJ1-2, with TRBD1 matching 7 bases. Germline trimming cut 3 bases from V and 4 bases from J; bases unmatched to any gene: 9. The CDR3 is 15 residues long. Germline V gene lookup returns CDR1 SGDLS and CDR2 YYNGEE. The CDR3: CASSDGTDLGYGYTF. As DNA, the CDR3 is TGTGCCAGCAGCGACGGGACAGACCTGGGCTATGGCTACACCTTC.

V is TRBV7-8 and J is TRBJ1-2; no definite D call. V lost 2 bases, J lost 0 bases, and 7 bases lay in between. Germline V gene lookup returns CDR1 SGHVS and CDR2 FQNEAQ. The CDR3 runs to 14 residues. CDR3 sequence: CASSLRGANYGYTF. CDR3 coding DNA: TGTGCCAGCAGCTTACGCGGAGCTAACTATGGCTACACCTTC.

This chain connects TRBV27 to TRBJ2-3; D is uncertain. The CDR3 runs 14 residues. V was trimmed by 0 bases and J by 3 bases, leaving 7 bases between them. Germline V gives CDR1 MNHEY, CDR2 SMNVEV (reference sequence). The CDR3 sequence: CASSLSAGTDTQYF. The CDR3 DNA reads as TGTGCCAGCAGTTTATCAGCAGGAACAGATACGCAGTATTTT.

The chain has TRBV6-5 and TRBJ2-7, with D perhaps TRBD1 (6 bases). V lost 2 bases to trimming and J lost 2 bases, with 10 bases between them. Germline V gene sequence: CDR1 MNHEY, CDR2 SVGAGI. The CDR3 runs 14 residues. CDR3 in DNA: TGTGCCAGCAGTTACCTCGACAGGACCTACGAGCAGTACTTC. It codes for CASSYLDRTYEQYF.

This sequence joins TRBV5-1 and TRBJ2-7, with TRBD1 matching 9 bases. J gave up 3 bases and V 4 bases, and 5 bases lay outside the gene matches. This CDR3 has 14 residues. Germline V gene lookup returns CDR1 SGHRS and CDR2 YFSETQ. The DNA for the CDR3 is TGCGCCAGCAGCCCAGGGGACAGGGACTACGAGCAGTACTTC. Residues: CASSPGDRDYEQYF.